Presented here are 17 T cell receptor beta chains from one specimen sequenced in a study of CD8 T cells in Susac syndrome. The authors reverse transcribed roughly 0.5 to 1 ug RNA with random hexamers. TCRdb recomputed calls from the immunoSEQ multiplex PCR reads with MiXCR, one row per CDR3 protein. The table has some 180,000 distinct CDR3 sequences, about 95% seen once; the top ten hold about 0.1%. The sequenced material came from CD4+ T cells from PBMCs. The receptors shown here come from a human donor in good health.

The CDR3 DNA reads as TGTGCCAGTAGTGCCCGGACTCGAACCGGGGAGCTGTTTTTT. This codes for CASSARTRTGELFF. This rearrangement joins TRBV19 to TRBJ2-2; D possibly corresponds to TRBD2 (5 bases). Per the germline V gene, CDR1 is LNHDA and CDR2 is SQIVND (reference sequence). V shed 5 bases and J shed 5 bases, with 12 bases lying between them. CDR3 length: 14 residues.

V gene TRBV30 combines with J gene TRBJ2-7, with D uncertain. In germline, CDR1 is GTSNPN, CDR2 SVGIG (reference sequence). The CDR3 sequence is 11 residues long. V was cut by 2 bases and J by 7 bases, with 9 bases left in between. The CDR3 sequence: CAWSQQSEQYF. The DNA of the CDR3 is TGTGCCTGGAGTCAACAGTCAGAGCAGTACTTC. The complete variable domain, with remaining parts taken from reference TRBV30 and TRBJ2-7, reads SQTIHQWPATLVQPVGSPLSLECTVEGTSNPNLYWYRQAAGRGLQLLFYSVGIGQISSEVPQNLSASRPQDRQFILSSKKLLLSDSGFYLCAWSQQSEQYFGPGTRLTVT.

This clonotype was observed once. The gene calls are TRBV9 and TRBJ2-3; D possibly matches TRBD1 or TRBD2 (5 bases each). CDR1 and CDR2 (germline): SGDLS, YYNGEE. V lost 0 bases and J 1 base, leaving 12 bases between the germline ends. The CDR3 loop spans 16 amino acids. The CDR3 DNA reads TGTGCCAGCAGCGTAGGTATCCGGGACGGCACAGATACGCAGTATTTT. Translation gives CASSVGIRDGTDTQYF.

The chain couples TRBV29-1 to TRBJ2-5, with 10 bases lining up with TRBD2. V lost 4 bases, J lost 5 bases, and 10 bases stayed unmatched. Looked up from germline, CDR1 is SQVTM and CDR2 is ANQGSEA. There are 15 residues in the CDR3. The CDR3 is CSVGTTSGMGETQYF. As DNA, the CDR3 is TGCAGCGTTGGCACCACTAGCGGGATGGGGGAGACCCAGTACTTC.

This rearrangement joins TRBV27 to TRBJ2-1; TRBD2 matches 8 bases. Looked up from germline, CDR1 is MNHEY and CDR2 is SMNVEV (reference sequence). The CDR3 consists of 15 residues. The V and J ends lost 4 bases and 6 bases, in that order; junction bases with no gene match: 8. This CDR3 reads CASSSGGRWGNEQFF. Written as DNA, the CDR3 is TGTGCCAGCAGTTCGGGAGGGAGATGGGGCAATGAGCAGTTCTTC.

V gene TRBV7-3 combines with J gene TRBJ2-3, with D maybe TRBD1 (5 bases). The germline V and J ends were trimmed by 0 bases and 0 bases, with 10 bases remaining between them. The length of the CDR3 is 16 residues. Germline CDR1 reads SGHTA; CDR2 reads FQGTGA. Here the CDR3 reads CASSLTAWGSTDTQYF. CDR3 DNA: TGTGCCAGCAGCTTAACCGCCTGGGGCAGCACAGATACGCAGTATTTT.

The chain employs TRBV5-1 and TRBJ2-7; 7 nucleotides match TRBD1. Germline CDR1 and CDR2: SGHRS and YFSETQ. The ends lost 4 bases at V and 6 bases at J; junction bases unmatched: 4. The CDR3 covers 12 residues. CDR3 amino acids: CASSTQGFEQYF. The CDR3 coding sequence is TGCGCCAGCAGCACACAGGGGTTCGAGCAGTACTTC.

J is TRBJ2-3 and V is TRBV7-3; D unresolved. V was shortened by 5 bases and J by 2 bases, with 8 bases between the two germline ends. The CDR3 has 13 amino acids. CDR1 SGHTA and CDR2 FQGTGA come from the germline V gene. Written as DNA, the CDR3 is TGTGCCAGCAGCCAGGATCTCACAGATACGCAGTATTTT. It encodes CASSQDLTDTQYF.

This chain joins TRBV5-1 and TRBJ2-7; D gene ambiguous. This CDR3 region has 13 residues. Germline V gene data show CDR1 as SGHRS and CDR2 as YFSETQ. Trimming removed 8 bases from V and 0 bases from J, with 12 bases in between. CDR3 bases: TGCGCCAGTCAGAGATCTATCTCCTACGAGCAGTACTTC. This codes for CASQRSISYEQYF.

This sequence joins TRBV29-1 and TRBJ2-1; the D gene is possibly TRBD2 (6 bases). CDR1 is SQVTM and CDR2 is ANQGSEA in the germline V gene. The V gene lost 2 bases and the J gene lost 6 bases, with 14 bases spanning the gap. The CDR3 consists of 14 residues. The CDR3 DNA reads TGCAGCGTTGAACTAAGCGGGTTTCGCAATGAGCAGTTCTTC. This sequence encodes CSVELSGFRNEQFF.

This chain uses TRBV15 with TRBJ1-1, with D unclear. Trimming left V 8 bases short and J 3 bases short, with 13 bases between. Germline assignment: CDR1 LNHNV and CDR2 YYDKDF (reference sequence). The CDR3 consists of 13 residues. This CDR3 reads CATAVMAYTEAFF. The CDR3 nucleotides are TGTGCCACCGCCGTAATGGCGTACACTGAAGCTTTCTTT.

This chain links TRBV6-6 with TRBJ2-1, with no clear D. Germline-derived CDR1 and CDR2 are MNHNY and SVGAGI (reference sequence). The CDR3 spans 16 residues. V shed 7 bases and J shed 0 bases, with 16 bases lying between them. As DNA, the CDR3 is TGTGCCAGCAAACCGGCCCCTACGAGCTCCTACAATGAGCAGTTCTTC. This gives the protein CASKPAPTSSYNEQFF.

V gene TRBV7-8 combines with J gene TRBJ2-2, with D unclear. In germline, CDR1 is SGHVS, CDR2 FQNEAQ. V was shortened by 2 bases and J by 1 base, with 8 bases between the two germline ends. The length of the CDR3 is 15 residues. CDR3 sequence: CASSLLAQNTGELFF. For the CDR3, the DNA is TGTGCCAGCAGCTTACTCGCCCAGAACACCGGGGAGCTGTTTTTT. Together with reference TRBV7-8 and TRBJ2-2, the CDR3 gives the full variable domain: GAGVSQSPRYKVAKRGQDVALRCDPISGHVSLFWYQQALGQGPEFLTYFQNEAQLDKSGLPSDRFFAERPEGSVSTLKIQRTQQEDSAVYLCASSLLAQNTGELFFGEGSRLTVL.

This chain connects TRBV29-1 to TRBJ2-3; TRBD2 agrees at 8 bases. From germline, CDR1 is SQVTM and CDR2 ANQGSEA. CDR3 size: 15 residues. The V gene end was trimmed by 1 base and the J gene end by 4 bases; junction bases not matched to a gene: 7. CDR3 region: CSVEGAGVPPDTQYF. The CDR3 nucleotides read TGCAGCGTTGAAGGAGCGGGAGTCCCCCCAGATACGCAGTATTTT.

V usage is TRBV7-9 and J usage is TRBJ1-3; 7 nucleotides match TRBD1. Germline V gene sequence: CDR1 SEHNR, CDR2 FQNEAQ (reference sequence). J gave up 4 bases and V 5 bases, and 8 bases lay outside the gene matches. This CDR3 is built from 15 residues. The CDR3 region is CASSPRDRAGNTIYF. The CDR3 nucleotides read TGTGCCAGCAGCCCCCGCGACAGGGCGGGAAACACCATATATTTT.

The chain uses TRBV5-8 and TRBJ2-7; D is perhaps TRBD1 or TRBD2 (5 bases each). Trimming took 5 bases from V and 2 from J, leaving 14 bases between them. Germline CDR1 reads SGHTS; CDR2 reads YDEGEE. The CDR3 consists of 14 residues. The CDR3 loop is CASRDRDGAYEQYF. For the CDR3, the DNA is TGTGCCAGCAGGGACCGGGACGGAGCCTACGAGCAGTACTTC.

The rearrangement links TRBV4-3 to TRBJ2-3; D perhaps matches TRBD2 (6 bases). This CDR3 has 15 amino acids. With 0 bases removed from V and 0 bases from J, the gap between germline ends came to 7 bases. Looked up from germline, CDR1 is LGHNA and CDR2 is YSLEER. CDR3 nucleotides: TGCGCCAGCAGCCAAGACGGGACTAGCACAGATACGCAGTATTTT. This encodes CASSQDGTSTDTQYF.